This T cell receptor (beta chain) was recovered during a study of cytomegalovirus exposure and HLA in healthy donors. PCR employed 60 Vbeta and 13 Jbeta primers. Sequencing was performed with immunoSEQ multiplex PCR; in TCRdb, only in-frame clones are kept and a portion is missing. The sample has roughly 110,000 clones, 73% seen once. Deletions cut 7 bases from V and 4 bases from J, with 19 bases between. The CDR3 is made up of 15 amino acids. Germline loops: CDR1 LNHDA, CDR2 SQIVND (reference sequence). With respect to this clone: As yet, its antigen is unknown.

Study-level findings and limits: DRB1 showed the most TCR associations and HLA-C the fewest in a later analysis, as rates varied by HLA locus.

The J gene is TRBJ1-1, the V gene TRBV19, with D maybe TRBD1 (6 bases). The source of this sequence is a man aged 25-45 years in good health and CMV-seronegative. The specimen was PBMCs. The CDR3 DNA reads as TGTGCCAGTACCCTAGGCCTTACAGGGCGCACTGAAGCTTTCTTT. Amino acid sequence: CASTLGLTGRTEAFF.